This TCR beta chain was sequenced for a study of OX40 agonist ivuxolimab in advanced cancers. Study-level findings and limits: Compared with others, partial responders at 0.1-3.0 mg/kg displayed clonal expansion among the lowest. In general, CD8+ T cells held more expanded clones than CD4+ did, on average.

Data came from immunoSEQ multiplex PCR; TCRdb stores just in-frame clones and leaves some out. The sample consists of around 67,000 clones, 87% of them appearing once. CDR3 length: 14 amino acids. The V gene lost 0 bases and the J gene lost 5 bases, with 10 bases spanning the gap. Looked up from germline, CDR1 is SEHNR and CDR2 is FQNEAQ (reference sequence). A remark on this clone: What it binds is unknown.

Sequenced material: CD4+ or CD8+ T cells sorted from blood, taken in a trial of the OX40 agonist ivuxolimab. The clonotype comes from an adult with an advanced solid tumor such as melanoma, head and neck, liver or kidney cancer. The chain carries TRBV7-9 and TRBJ1-2; D remains unclear. DNA for the CDR3: TGTGCCAGCAGCTTAGCTGGGAACTTATATGGCTACACCTTC. It is translated as CASSLAGNLYGYTF.